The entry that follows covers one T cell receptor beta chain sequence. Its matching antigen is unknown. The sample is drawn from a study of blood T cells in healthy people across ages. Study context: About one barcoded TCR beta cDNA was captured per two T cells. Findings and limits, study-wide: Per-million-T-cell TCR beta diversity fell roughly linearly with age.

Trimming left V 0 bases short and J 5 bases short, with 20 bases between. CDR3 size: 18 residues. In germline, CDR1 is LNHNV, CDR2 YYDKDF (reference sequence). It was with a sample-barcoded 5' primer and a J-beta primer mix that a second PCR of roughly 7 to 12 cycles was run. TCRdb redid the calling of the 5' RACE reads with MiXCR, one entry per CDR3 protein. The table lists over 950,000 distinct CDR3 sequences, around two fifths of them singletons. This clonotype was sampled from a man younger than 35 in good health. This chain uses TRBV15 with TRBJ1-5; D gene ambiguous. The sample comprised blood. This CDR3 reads CATSREPAGASPYQPQHF. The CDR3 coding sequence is TGTGCCACCAGCAGAGAACCGGCAGGAGCCTCCCCGTATCAGCCCCAGCATTTT.